This TCR beta chain was profiled in a study of identical twins. Study-wide results and limits: It was cross-sectional statistical analysis, not following the same donors, that the conclusions relied on. Within cord blood, abundant beta clonotypes carried fewer insertions, but memory repertoires showed no such trend. The study found that models underestimated out-of-frame TCR alpha sharing in monozygotic twins.

Comments on this clonotype: As yet, its antigen is unknown.

The authors used template switching to add a universal primer site and gave cDNA unique molecular identifiers. Using its own MiXCR run on the 5' RACE reads, TCRdb lists one record per CDR3 protein. Counted here are 1.5 million to 2 million distinct CDR3 sequences, about 31% occurring once; the ten biggest clones make up under 0.35%. The CDR3 sequence is 15 residues long. Trimming shortened V by 5 bases and J by 7 bases, and 15 bases separated the two germline ends. The TCR sequence derives from a newborn girl in good health. The J gene is TRBJ1-6, the V gene TRBV12-3 or TRBV12-4; D possibly corresponds to TRBD1 (6 bases). Sequences were obtained from cord blood. This CDR3 reads CASSTGFAWNSPLHF. The DNA for the CDR3 is TGTGCCAGCAGTACAGGGTTCGCGTGGAATTCACCCCTCCACTTT.